In this sample, the clone carrying this T cell receptor (beta chain) turned up a few times. The data belong to a study of CD8 T cells in Susac syndrome. RNA in amounts of roughly 0.45 to 1 ug was reverse transcribed with random hexamers. Using its own MiXCR run on the immunoSEQ multiplex PCR reads, TCRdb lists one record per CDR3 protein. Here the sample spans tens of thousands of distinct CDR3 sequences, around 96% being singletons. Looked up from germline, CDR1 is SNHLY and CDR2 is FYNNEI. V dropped 2 bases and J dropped 10; count of bases not matched to a gene: 11. This CDR3 has 15 amino acids. Sequenced material: CD8+ T cells from PBMCs. The chain uses TRBV2 and TRBJ2-1, with 7 bases identical to TRBD1. The sequence came from a human donor with Susac syndrome. CDR3 nucleotide sequence: TGTGCCAGCAGTGAACCGGACAGGCGAGAAAGAGAGCAGTTCTTC. This sequence encodes CASSEPDRREREQFF.